This is a list of T cell receptor beta chains from one sample in a study of response to subunit inactivated influenza vaccine. TCRdb processed the RT-PCR reads anew with MiXCR; each CDR3 protein has one entry. This repertoire shows about 300,000 distinct CDR3 sequences, about a fifth found once; its top ten account for 10% to 13%. Specimen: PBMCs from blood, collected less than 22 months after vaccination. The receptor source for this set is a man aged 50 to 69 who received an inactivated influenza vaccine. Each CDR3 is given with its conserved first and last residue. D genes are given only for firm matches. Clone size is shown for a subset of rows, as once, few, many or a class of expanded clone.

.,TRBV3-1,TRBJ2-7,15,TRBD2,CASSQAGTSGYEQYF,TGTGCCAGCAGCCAAGCTGGTACTAGCGGGTACGAGCAGTACTTC
.,TRBV29-1,TRBJ1-1,13,.,CSVEMTGNTEAFF,TGCAGCGTTGAGATGACAGGGAACACTGAAGCTTTCTTT
.,TRBV10-1,TRBJ1-5,14,.,CASPALLSNQPQHF,TGCGCCAGCCCGGCGTTGTTGAGCAATCAGCCCCAGCATTTT
.,TRBV7-2,TRBJ2-7,13,.,CASSIATLYEQYF,TGTGCCAGCAGCATAGCGACACTTTACGAGCAGTACTTC
few,TRBV19,TRBJ2-1,16,TRBD1,CASSIDHMTGGNEQFF,TGTGCCAGTAGTATAGATCATATGACAGGGGGCAATGAGCAGTTCTTC
many,TRBV5-1,TRBJ1-2,14,TRBD1,CASSLQGAGYGYTF,TGCGCCAGCAGCTTACAGGGGGCCGGGTATGGCTACACCTTC
many,TRBV6-1,TRBJ1-4,13,TRBD1,CASSDGQGLELFF,TGTGCCAGCAGTGACGGACAGGGCCTAGAACTGTTTTTT
.,TRBV6-2/TRBV6-3,TRBJ2-1,20,TRBD2,CASSPVGSSGGSGIRNEQFF,TGTGCCAGCAGCCCCGTAGGGTCTTCCGGGGGTAGCGGGATAAGGAATGAGCAGTTCTTC
.,TRBV12-3/TRBV12-4,TRBJ2-1,15,TRBD2,CASNAGTREYNEQFF,TGTGCCAGCAACGCCGGGACTAGAGAATACAATGAGCAGTTCTTC
.,TRBV18,TRBJ2-2,14,.,CASSPTGNTGELFF,TGTGCCAGCTCACCGACGGGAAACACCGGGGAGCTGTTTTTT
few,TRBV5-6,TRBJ2-3,16,TRBD2,CASSWTAGGRTDTQYF,TGTGCCAGCAGCTGGACGGCGGGGGGGCGCACAGATACGCAGTATTTT
once,TRBV27,TRBJ1-2,13,TRBD1,CASSIGQGFGYTF,TGTGCCAGCAGTATTGGACAGGGGTTTGGCTACACCTTC
.,TRBV5-1,TRBJ2-1,15,.,CASSRNLGLYNEQFF,TGCGCCAGCAGCCGAAATCTAGGGTTATACAATGAGCAGTTCTTC
few,TRBV10-3,TRBJ1-5,18,.,CAISESIGGGNSNQPQHF,TGTGCCATCAGTGAGTCGATAGGTGGAGGGAATAGCAATCAGCCCCAGCATTTT
few,TRBV19,TRBJ1-5,16,.,CASSIITAVADQPQHF,TGTGCCAGTAGTATAATAACAGCGGTAGCGGATCAGCCCCAGCATTTT